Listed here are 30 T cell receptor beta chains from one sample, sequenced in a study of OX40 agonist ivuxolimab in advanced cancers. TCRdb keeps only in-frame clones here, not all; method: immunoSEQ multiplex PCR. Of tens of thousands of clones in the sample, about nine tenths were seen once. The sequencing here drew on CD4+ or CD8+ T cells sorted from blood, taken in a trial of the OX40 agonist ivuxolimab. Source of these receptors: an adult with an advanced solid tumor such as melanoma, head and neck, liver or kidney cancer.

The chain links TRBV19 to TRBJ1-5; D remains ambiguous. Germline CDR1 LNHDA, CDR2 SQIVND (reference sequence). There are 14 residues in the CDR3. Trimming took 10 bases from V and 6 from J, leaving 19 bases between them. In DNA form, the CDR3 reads TGTGCCATCGGACGGTTCGAGGGTGGTCAGCCCCAGCATTTT. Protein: CAIGRFEGGQPQHF.

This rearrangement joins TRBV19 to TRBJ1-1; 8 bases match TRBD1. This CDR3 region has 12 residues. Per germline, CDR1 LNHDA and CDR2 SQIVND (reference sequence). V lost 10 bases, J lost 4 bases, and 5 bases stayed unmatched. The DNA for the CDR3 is TGTGCCACATTAGACAGGGGCACTGAAGCTTTCTTT. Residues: CATLDRGTEAFF.

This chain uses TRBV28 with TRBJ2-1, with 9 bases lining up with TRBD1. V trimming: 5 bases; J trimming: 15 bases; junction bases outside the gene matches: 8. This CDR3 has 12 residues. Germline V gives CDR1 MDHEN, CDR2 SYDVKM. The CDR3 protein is CASSPHGQGSFF. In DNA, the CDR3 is TGTGCCAGCAGTCCGCACGGACAGGGGTCGTTCTTC.

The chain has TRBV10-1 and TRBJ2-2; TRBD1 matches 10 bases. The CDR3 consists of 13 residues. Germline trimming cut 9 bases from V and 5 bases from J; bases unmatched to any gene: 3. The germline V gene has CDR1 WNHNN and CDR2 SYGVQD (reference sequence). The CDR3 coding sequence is TGCGCCAGTGGGACAGGGGTTACCGGGGAGCTGTTTTTT. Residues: CASGTGVTGELFF.

CDR3 sequence: CASSLNLAVGNEQFF. CDR3 coding DNA: TGTGCCAGCAGCCTCAACCTAGCTGTCGGAAATGAGCAGTTCTTC. The chain is built from TRBV5-8 and TRBJ2-1; possibly TRBD2 for D (5 bases). V lost 4 bases and J 7 bases, leaving 18 bases between the germline ends. The CDR3 loop spans 15 amino acids. CDR1 SGHTS and CDR2 YDEGEE come from the germline V gene.

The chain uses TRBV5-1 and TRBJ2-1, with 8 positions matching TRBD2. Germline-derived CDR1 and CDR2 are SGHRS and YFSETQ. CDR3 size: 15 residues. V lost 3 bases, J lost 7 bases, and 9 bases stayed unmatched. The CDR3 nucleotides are TGCGCCAGCAGCTCGGGAGCGGGAGAGTGGAATGAGCAGTTCTTC. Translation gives CASSSGAGEWNEQFF.

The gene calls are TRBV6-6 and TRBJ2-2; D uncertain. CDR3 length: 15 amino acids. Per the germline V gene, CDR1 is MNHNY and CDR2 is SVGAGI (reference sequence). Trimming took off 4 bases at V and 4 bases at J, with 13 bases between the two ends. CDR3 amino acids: CASSSSGSGTGELFF. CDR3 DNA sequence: TGTGCCAGCAGTTCGTCCGGTTCCGGCACCGGGGAGCTGTTTTTT.

CDR3 residues: CASSSTWDIAYEQYF. CDR3 nucleotides: TGTGCCAGCAGCTCAACATGGGACATTGCCTACGAGCAGTACTTC. The rearrangement joins TRBV11-2 to TRBJ2-7, with a tentative D call TRBD1 (6 bases). The CDR3 sequence is 15 residues long. Trimming took 4 bases from V and 2 from J, leaving 15 bases between them. CDR1 is SGHAT and CDR2 is FQNNGV in the germline V gene.

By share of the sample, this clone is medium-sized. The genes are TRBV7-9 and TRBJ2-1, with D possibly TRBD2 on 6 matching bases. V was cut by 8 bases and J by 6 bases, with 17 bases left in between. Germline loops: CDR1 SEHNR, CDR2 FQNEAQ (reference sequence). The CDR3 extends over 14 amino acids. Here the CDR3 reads CASSSARGGNEQFF. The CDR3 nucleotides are TGTGCCAGCTCAAGTGCCCGGGGAGGCAATGAGCAGTTCTTC.

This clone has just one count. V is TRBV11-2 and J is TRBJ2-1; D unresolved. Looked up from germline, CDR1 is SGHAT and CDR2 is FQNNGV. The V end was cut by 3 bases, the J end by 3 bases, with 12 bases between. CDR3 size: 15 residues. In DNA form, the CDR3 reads TGTGCCAGCAGCTTTCTGGGATGGGACTACAATGAGCAGTTCTTC. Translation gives CASSFLGWDYNEQFF.

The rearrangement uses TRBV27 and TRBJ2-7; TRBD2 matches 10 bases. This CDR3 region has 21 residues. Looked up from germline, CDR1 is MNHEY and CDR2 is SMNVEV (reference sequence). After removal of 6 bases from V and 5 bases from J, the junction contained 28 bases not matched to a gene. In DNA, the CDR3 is TGTGCCAGCAGAGGCAGGGGGAAGCGGGAGGGCCTTTTTGTGGCAGGCGACGAGCAGTACTTC. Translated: CASRGRGKREGLFVAGDEQYF.

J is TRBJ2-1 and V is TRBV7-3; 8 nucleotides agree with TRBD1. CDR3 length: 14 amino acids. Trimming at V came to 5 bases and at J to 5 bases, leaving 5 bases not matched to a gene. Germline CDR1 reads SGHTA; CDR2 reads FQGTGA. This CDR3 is CASSPGQGHNEQFF. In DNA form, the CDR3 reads TGTGCCAGCAGCCCAGGACAGGGCCACAATGAGCAGTTCTTC.

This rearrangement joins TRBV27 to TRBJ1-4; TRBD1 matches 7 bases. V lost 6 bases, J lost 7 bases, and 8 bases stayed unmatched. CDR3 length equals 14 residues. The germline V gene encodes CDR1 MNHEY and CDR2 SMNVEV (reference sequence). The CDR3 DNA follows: TGTGCCAGCAGGTTACAGGGGAGTGGTGAAAAACTGTTTTTT. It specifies CASRLQGSGEKLFF.

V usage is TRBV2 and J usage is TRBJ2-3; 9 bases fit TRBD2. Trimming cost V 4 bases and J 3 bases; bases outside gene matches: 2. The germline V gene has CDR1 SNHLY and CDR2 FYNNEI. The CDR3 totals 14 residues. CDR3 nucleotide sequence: TGTGCCAGCAGTGGGGGACTAGCAACAGATACGCAGTATTTT. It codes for CASSGGLATDTQYF.

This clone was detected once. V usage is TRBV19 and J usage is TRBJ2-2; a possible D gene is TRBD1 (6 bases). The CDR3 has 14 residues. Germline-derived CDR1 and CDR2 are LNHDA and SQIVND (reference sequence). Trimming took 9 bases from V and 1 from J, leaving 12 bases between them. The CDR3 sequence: CASLDRLNTGELFF. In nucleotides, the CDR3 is TGTGCCAGCCTGGACAGATTGAACACCGGGGAGCTGTTTTTT.

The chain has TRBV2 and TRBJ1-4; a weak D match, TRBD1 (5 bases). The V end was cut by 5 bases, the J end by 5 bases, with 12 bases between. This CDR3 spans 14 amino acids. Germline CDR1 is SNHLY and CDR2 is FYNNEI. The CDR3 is CASSLGTVNEKLFF. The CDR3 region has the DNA TGTGCCAGCAGTTTAGGGACGGTAAATGAAAAACTGTTTTTT.

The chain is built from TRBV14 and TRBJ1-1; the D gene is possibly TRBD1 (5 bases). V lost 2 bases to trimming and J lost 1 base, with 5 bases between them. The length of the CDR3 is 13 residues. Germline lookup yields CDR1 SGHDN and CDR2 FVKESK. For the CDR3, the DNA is TGTGCCAGCAGCCAACAGGGGAACACTGAAGCTTTCTTT. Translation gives CASSQQGNTEAFF.

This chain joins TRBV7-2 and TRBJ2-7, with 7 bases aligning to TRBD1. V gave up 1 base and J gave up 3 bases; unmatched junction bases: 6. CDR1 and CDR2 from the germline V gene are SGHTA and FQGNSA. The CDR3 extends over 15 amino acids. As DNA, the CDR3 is TGTGCCAGCAGCTTAGGACAGGGTGGCCGCTACGAGCAGTACTTC. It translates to CASSLGQGGRYEQYF.

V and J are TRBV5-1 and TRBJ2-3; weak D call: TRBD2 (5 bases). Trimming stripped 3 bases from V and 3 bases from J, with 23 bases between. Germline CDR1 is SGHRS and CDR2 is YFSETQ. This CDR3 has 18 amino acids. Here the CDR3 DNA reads TGCGCCAGCAGCTCGCCTTCGGGGAATTGGGGTGGGACAGATACGCAGTATTTT. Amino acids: CASSSPSGNWGGTDTQYF.

The CDR3 nucleotides are TGTGCCAGCTCACCCCCCTCCGAAGGGGCGGAAAAACTGTTTTTT. It translates to CASSPPSEGAEKLFF. V is TRBV18 and J is TRBJ1-4, with D maybe TRBD1 (5 bases). The CDR3 has 15 amino acids. The V end was cut by 3 bases, the J end by 8 bases, with 16 bases between. Germline assignment: CDR1 KGHSH and CDR2 LQKENI.

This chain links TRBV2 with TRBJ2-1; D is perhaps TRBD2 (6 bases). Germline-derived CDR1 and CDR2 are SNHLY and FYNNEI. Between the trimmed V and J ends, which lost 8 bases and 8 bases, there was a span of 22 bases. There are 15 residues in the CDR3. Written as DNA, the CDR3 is TGTGCCAGCGGGCAGGTGCAAGCGGGTAAGGATGAGCAGTTCTTC. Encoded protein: CASGQVQAGKDEQFF.

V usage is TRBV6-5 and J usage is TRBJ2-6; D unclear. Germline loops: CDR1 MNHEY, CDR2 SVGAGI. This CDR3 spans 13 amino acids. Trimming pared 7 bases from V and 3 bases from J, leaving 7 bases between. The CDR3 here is CASKVDGANVLTF. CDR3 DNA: TGTGCCAGCAAAGTGGATGGGGCCAACGTCCTGACTTTC.

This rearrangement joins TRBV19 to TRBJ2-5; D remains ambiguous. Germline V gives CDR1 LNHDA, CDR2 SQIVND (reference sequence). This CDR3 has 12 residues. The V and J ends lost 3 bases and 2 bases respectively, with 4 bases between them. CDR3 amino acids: CASSIGQETQYF. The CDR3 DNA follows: TGTGCCAGTAGTATTGGGCAAGAGACCCAGTACTTC.

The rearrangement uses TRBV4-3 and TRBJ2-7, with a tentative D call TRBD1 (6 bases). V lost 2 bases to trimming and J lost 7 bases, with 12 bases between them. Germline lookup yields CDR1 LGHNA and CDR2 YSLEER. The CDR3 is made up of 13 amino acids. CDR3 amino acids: CASSQKTGSEQYF. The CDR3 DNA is TGCGCCAGCAGCCAAAAAACAGGGTCTGAGCAGTACTTC.

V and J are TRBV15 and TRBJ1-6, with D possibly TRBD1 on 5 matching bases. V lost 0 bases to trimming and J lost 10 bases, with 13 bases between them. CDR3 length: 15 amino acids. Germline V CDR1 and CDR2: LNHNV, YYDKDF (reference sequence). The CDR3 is CATSRDFGAGSPLHF. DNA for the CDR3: TGTGCCACCAGCAGAGATTTCGGGGCTGGATCACCCCTCCACTTT.

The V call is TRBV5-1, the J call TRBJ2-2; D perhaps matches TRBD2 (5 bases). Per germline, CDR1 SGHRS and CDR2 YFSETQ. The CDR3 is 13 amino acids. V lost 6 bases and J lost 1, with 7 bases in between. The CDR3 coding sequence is TGCGCCAGCAAAAGCGGGAACACCGGGGAGCTGTTTTTT. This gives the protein CASKSGNTGELFF.

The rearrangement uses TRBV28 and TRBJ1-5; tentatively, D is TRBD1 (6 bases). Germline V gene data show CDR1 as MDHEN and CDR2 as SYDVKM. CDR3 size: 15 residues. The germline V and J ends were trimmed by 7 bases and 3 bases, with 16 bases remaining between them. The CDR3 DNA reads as TGTGCCAGCATAAAGGGAGGGGGGATCAATCAGCCCCAGCATTTT. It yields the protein CASIKGGGINQPQHF.

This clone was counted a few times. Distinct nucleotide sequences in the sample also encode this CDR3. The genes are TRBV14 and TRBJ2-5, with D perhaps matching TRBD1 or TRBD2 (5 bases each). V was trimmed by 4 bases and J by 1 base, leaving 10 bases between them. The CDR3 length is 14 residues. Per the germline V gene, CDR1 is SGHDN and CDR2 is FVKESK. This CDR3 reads CASSRLGAQETQYF. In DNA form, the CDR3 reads TGTGCCAGCAGCCGACTCGGGGCCCAAGAGACCCAGTACTTC.

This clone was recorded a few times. CDR3 sequence: CASSQVRGVEAFF. The CDR3 DNA is TGTGCCAGCAGCCAGGTCCGGGGGGTCGAAGCTTTCTTT. The chain is built from TRBV14 and TRBJ1-1, with a weak D call TRBD1 (5 bases). The CDR3 is 13 residues long. V was trimmed by 3 bases and J by 8 bases, leaving 13 bases between them. Germline CDR1 SGHDN, CDR2 FVKESK.

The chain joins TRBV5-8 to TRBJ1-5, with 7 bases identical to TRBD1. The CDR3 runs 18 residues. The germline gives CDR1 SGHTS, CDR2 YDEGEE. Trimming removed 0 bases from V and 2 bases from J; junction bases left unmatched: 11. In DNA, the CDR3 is TGTGCCAGCAGCTTGGCAGGGACAGCTCTTAGCCGCAATCAGCCCCAGCATTTT. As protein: CASSLAGTALSRNQPQHF. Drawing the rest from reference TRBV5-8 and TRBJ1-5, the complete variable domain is EAGVTQSPTHLIKTRGQQATLRCSPISGHTSVYWYQQALGLGLQFLLWYDEGEERNRGNFPPRFSGRQFPNYSSELNVNALELEDSALYLCASSLAGTALSRNQPQHFGDGTRLSIL.